The 13 T cell receptor beta chains below were found in one sample sequenced in a study of CD8+ T cells in alopecia areata. Extracted RNA was reverse transcribed into cDNA, the sequencing template. Libraries were prepared by immunoSEQ multiplex PCR; TCRdb keeps only in-frame clonotypes and omits some of them. The sample has around 200,000 clones; almost 65% are singletons. The starting material was CD4+ T cells sorted from blood, obtained at week 0. These receptors were obtained from a human donor with alopecia areata.

This clone was seen a single time. CDR3 nucleotide sequence: TGTGCCAGCAGCTCCTACAGGGACTACGAGCAGTACTTC. It yields the protein CASSSYRDYEQYF. The gene calls are TRBV7-2 and TRBJ2-7; a possible D gene is TRBD1 (6 bases). With 4 bases removed from V and 3 bases from J, the gap between germline ends came to 10 bases. Looked up from germline, CDR1 is SGHTA and CDR2 is FQGNSA. CDR3 length: 13 amino acids.

The V gene is TRBV11-3, the J gene TRBJ2-2; D unclear. CDR1 and CDR2 (germline): SGHNT, YENEEA. V gave up 6 bases and J gave up 0 bases, with 5 bases separating them. The CDR3 contains 13 residues. The CDR3 protein is CASRQTNTGELFF. The CDR3 bases are TGTGCCAGCAGGCAAACGAACACCGGGGAGCTGTTTTTT. The variable domain in full, with the rest retrieved from reference TRBV11-3 and TRBJ2-2, is EAGVVQSPRYKIIEKKQPVAFWCNPISGHNTLYWYLQNLGQGPELLIRYENEEAVDDSQLPKDRFSAERLKGVDSTLKIQPAELGDSAVYLCASRQTNTGELFFGEGSRLTVL.

The chain employs TRBV5-1 and TRBJ2-1, with D uncertain. The CDR3 contains 11 residues. Looked up from germline, CDR1 is SGHRS and CDR2 is YFSETQ. Trimming removed 5 bases at V and 7 bases at J, with 7 bases between. This chain's CDR3 is CASRERNEQFF. CDR3 coding DNA: TGCGCCAGCAGGGAGAGGAATGAGCAGTTCTTC.

In DNA form, the CDR3 reads TGCGCCAGCAGCTTGGCAGGGATAGATACGCAGTATTTT. This gives the protein CASSLAGIDTQYF. The chain has TRBV5-1 and TRBJ2-3; D might be TRBD1 (5 bases). Per the germline V gene, CDR1 is SGHRS and CDR2 is YFSETQ. V lost 0 bases and J 5 bases, leaving 7 bases between the germline ends. The CDR3 runs 13 residues.

The J gene is TRBJ2-5, the V gene TRBV30, with D uncertain. V lost 1 base and J lost 5, with 5 bases in between. This CDR3 contains 11 residues. The germline V gene has CDR1 GTSNPN and CDR2 SVGIG (reference sequence). Here the CDR3 DNA reads TGTGCCTGGAGTGGTCCTGAGACCCAGTACTTC. Its translation is CAWSGPETQYF.

This clone was seen only a few times. The chain couples TRBV7-2 to TRBJ2-5, with 8 bases matching TRBD2. Germline trimming cut 0 bases from V and 4 bases from J; bases unmatched to any gene: 7. Germline-derived CDR1 and CDR2 are SGHTA and FQGNSA. The CDR3 sequence is 16 residues long. The CDR3 nucleotides read TGTGCCAGCAGCTTAGCCAGCGGGACTAGGGGAGAGACCCAGTACTTC. Its translation: CASSLASGTRGETQYF.

The chain combines TRBV30 with TRBJ2-1, with unresolved D. V was cut by 8 bases and J by 0 bases, with 11 bases left in between. The CDR3 length is 13 residues. The germline V gene encodes CDR1 GTSNPN and CDR2 SVGIG (reference sequence). As DNA, the CDR3 is TGTGCCGGGTCTTCCTCCTCCTACAATGAGCAGTTCTTC. Translating gives CAGSSSSYNEQFF.

This clone has a handful of counts. The rearrangement uses TRBV30 and TRBJ1-3; the D gene is possibly TRBD1 (5 bases). The length of the CDR3 is 15 residues. V was clipped by 0 bases and J by 1 base, with 10 bases between them. Germline V gene lookup returns CDR1 GTSNPN and CDR2 SVGIG (reference sequence). The CDR3 loop reads CAWSVSDISGNTIYF. The CDR3 DNA reads TGTGCCTGGAGTGTCTCGGACATTTCTGGAAACACCATATATTTT.

The rearrangement uses TRBV11-2 and TRBJ2-5; 7 bases align to TRBD1. Looked up from germline, CDR1 is SGHAT and CDR2 is FQNNGV. This CDR3 spans 12 amino acids. With 10 bases clipped from V and 2 bases from J, the junction kept 4 bases outside the gene matches. The CDR3 nucleotides are TGTGCCATCGGGACAGCACAAGAGACCCAGTACTTC. It specifies CAIGTAQETQYF.

The chain uses TRBV6-5 and TRBJ2-5; 8 nucleotides match TRBD1. J lost 2 bases, V lost 5 bases, and 4 bases had no gene match. Germline V lookup: CDR1 MNHEY, CDR2 SVGAGI. The CDR3 runs to 14 residues. The DNA of the CDR3 is TGTGCCAGCAGTAGATGGGACAGGCAAGAGACCCAGTACTTC. Amino acids: CASSRWDRQETQYF.

The sample holds a few counts of this clone. The chain is built from TRBV10-2 and TRBJ2-5; D possibly matches TRBD1 or TRBD2 (5 bases each). The germline gives CDR1 WSHSY, CDR2 SAAADI. The CDR3 spans 13 residues. V gave up 5 bases and J gave up 7 bases, with 14 bases separating them. The CDR3 here is CASSLDFQGTQYF. The CDR3 DNA reads TGCGCCAGCAGTCTGGACTTCCAGGGGACCCAGTACTTC.

This chain uses TRBV5-6 with TRBJ2-2, with a weak D call TRBD1 (6 bases). This CDR3 has 15 amino acids. Germline CDR1 is SGHDT and CDR2 is YYEEEE. With 0 bases removed from V and 5 bases from J, the gap between germline ends came to 11 bases. The CDR3 region has the DNA TGTGCCAGCAGCTTGGAGTCGACAGGTACCGGGGAGCTGTTTTTT. It codes for CASSLESTGTGELFF.

This chain connects TRBV29-1 to TRBJ1-1, with 7 bases aligning to TRBD1. V shed 4 bases, J shed 1 base, and the junction held 9 bases outside the gene matches. This CDR3 has 15 residues. The germline gives CDR1 SQVTM, CDR2 ANQGSEA. This CDR3 is CSVARDSNSNTEAFF. DNA of the CDR3: TGCAGCGTTGCGCGGGACAGTAACTCGAACACTGAAGCTTTCTTT.